This TCR beta chain is from a study of T cell responses to AZD1222 COVID-19 vaccine (dated by TCRdb to about 2021). General notes on the study: AZD1222 recipients whose second dose came at about 4 weeks and those whose second dose came at about 12 weeks were combined into one group, since spike-specific TCR depth and breadth did not differ between the two schedules. A total of 233 trial participants underwent TCR sequencing, of whom more than 200 had received two doses of AZD1222 and some 26 had received two doses of the MenACWY control vaccine. Trial participants were enrolled by age into subgroups of 18-55, 56-69 and 70-plus years, and around 150, 29 and 61 TCR-sequenced participants, respectively, were included in these subgroups.

The investigation overall reported the following: The whole spike protein was spanned by vaccine-associated CD4 TCRs, and dominant responses were seen in regions 160-218 and 743-854. Only 5 to 7 AZD1222 recipients were SARS-CoV-2 seropositive at baseline, limiting conclusions about previously exposed vaccinees. Because no day 14 peak-response samples were available, repertoires were characterized only after the peak T cell response. After two AZD1222 doses, both the breadth and the depth of spike-specific TCRs were significantly higher than at day 0 and than in MenACWY recipients. Reportedly, close to half of the unique spike-specific TCRs recognized epitopes lying outside the regions that are mutated in the B.1.351 and B.1.1.7 variants. In the small 56-69-year group, the increase in depth fell short of significance, most likely because of low power. Most participants were white British and females outnumbered males, and the authors suggested that clonal diversity may have been underestimated.

The CDR3 regions of human TCRbeta chains were analyzed by immunosequencing. As for the authors' bioinformatics: TCRs in the repertoires were matched against a reference library of SARS-CoV-2-specific TCRs that had been generated with the MIRA antigen-specificity platform. Breadth was defined as the fraction of unique TCRs that were SARS-CoV-2-associated. Depth was defined as the fraction of total T cells that were SARS-CoV-2-associated. Using the MIRA data, each spike-specific TCR was assigned both to the spike region to which the TCR was reactive and to a CD4 or CD8 class. Log10-transformed breadth and depth values were compared by one-way ANOVA with Sidak's multiple comparisons tests. The immuneACCESS repertoire file appears here via TCRdb, limited to in-frame rearrangements. These files lack a portion of the clones; in checked studies, under half of the deficit traces to unresolved V genes, and the cause of the others is not known. V and J calls and clone size follow that table, whereas D and trimming were derived from the DNA. The sample table shows approximately 100,000 clones, and 85% to 90% are seen once. The top ten constitute 12% of the sample.

There are 12 amino acids in the CDR3, from cysteine to phenylalanine inclusive. Of the read, only the CDR3 DNA is kept; its 36 bases are in frame from base 1. Trimming at the junction amounts to 3 bases on V and 6 bases on J, and the germline ends lie 8 bases apart. The germline V gene gives CDR1 as KGHSH and CDR2 as LQKENI. The meaning of the sample's time point label: baseline before first vaccination. Samples from vaccinated people were obtained from the UK trials COV001 and COV002, which included a single-blind randomized controlled phase 2/3 trial of AZD1222 (ChAdOx1 nCoV-19) in healthy adults. Trial participant PBMC samples were collected at day 0 and day 28 after the second dose for TCRbeta chain sequencing. Points on this clone: Its antigen has not been determined. Within one base of it there is no much larger clone, and no base qualities were kept.

The TCR sequence derives from an adult in good health. Sequencing used peripheral blood, obtained on day 0 of AZD1222 vaccination. The chain couples TRBV18 to TRBJ1-2; no D segment can be confidently identified. CDR3 loop: CASSPLGDGYTF. The bases are TGTGCCAGCTCACCCCTAGGAGATGGCTACACCTTC.